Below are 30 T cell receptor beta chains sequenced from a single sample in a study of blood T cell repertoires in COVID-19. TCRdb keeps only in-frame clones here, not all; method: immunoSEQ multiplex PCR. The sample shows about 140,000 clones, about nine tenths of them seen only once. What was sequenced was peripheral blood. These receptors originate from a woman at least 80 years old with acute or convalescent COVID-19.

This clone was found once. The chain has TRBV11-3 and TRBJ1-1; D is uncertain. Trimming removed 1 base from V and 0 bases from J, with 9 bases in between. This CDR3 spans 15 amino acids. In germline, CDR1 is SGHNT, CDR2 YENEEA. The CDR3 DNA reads TGTGCCAGCAGCTTAGGGGGAGGTATGAACACTGAAGCTTTCTTT. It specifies CASSLGGGMNTEAFF.

The CDR3, as DNA: TGTGCCAGCAGTTACTCGAAGCCAAACACCATATATTTT. It is translated as CASSYSKPNTIYF. This chain links TRBV6-6 with TRBJ1-3, with D unclear. CDR1 MNHNY and CDR2 SVGAGI come from the germline V gene (reference sequence). The CDR3 has 13 amino acids. Trimming stripped 0 bases from V and 6 bases from J, with 6 bases between.

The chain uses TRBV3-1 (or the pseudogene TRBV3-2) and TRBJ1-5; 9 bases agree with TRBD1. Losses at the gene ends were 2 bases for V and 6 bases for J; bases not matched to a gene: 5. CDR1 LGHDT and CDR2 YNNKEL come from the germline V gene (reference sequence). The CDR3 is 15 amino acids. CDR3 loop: CASSQNTGGGQPQHF. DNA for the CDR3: TGTGCCAGCAGCCAAAACACAGGGGGCGGTCAGCCCCAGCATTTT.

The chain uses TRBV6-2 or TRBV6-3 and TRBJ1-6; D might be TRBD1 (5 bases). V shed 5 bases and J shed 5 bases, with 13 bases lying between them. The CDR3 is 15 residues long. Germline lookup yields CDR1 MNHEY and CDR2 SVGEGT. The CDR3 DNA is TGTGCCAGCAGTAACTACAGGACCCATAATTCACCCCTCCACTTT. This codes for CASSNYRTHNSPLHF.

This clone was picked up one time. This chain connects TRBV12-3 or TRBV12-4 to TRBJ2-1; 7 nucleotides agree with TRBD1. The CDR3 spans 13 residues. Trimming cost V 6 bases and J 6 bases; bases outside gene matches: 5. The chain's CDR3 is CASRPNRGNEQFF. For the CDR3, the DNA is TGTGCCAGCAGACCCAACAGGGGCAATGAGCAGTTCTTC.

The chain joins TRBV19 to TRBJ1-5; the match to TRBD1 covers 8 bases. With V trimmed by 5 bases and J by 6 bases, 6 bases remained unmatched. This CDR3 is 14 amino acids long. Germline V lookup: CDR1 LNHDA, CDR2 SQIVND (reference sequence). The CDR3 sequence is CASSWQGAGQPQHF. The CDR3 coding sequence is TGTGCCAGTAGTTGGCAGGGGGCAGGTCAGCCCCAGCATTTT.

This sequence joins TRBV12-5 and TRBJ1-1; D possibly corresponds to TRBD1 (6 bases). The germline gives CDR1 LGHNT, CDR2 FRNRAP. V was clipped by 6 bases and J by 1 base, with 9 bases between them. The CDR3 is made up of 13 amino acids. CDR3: CASGPRGNTEAFF. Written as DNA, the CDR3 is TGTGCTAGTGGCCCCAGGGGGAACACTGAAGCTTTCTTT.

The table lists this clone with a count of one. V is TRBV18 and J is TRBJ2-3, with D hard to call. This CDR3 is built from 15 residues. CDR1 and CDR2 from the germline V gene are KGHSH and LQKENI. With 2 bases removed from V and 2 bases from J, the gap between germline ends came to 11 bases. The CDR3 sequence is CASSPTVGVTDTQYF. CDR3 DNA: TGTGCCAGCTCACCAACAGTCGGTGTCACAGATACGCAGTATTTT.

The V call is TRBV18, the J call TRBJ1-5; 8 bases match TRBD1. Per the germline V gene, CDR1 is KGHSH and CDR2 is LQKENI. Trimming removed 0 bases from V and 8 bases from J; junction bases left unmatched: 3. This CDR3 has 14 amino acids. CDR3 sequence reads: CASSPPKQGEPQHF. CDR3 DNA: TGTGCCAGCTCACCACCGAAACAGGGGGAGCCCCAGCATTTT.

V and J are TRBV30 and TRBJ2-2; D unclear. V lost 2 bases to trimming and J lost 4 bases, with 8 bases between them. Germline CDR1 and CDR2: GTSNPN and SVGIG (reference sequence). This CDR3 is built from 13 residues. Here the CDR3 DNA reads TGTGCCTGGAGTTCCTACCCCACCGGGGAGCTGTTTTTT. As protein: CAWSSYPTGELFF.

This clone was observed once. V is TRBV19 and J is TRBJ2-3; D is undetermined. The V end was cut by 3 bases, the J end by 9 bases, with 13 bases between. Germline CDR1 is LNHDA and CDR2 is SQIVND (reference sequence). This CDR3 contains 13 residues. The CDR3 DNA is TGTGCCAGTAGTATGGCCCCGGAGTTGACGCAGTATTTT. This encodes CASSMAPELTQYF. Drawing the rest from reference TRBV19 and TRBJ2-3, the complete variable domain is DGGITQSPKYLFRKEGQNVTLSCEQNLNHDAMYWYRQDPGQGLRLIYYSQIVNDFQKGDIAEGYSVSREKKESFPLTVTSAQKNPTAFYLCASSMAPELTQYFGPGTRLTVL.

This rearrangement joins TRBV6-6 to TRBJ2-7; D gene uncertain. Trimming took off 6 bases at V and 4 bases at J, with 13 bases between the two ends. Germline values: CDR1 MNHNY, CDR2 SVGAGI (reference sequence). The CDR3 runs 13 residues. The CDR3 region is CASSYSESYEQYF. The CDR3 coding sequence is TGTGCCAGCAGCTACAGTGAGTCGTACGAGCAGTACTTC.

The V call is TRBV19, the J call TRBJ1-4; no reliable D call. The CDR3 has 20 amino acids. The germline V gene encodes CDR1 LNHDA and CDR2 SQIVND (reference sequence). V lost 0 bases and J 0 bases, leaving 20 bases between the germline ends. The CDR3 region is CASSIDPFDTGITTNEKLFF. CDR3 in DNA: TGTGCCAGTAGTATAGACCCCTTTGACACGGGGATAACAACTAATGAAAAACTGTTTTTT.

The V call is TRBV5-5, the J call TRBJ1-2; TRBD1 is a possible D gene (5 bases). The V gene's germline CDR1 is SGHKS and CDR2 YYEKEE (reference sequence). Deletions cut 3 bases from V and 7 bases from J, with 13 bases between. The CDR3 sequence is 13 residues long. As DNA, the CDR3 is TGTGCCAGCAGCTGGGAAGGGGCAGGTGGCTACACCTTC. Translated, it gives CASSWEGAGGYTF.

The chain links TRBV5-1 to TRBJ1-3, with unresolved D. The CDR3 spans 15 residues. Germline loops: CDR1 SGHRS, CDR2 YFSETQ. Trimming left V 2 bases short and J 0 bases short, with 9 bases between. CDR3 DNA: TGCGCCAGCAGCTTTGGCGGCAGCTCTGGAAACACCATATATTTT. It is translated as CASSFGGSSGNTIYF.

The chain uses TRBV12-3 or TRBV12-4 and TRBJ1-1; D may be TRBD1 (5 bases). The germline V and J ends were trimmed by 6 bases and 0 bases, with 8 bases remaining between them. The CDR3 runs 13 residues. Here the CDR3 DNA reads TGTGCCAGCAGCCAGGGTTTGAACACTGAAGCTTTCTTT. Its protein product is CASSQGLNTEAFF.

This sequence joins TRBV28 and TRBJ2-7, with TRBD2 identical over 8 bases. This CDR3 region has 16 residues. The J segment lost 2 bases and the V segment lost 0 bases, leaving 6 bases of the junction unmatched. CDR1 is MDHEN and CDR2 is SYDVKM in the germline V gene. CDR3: CASSLWVAGTTYEQYF. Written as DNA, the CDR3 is TGTGCCAGCAGTTTATGGGTAGCGGGGACCACCTACGAGCAGTACTTC.

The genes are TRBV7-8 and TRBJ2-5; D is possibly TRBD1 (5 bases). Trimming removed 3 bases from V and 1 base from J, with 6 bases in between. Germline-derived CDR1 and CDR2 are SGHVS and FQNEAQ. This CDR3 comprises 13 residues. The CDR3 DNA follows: TGTGCCAGCAGCTTGGGGCCCCAAGAGACCCAGTACTTC. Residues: CASSLGPQETQYF.

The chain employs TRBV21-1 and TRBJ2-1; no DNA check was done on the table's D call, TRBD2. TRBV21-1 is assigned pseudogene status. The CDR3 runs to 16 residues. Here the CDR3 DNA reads TGTGCCAGCAGCCCGCTGAGGGGACTAGCAGCATATGAGCAGTTCTTC. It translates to CASSPLRGLAAYEQFF.

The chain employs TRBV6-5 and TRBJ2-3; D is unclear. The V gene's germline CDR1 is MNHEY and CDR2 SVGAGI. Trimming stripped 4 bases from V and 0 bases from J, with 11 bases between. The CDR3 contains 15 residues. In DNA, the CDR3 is TGTGCCAGCAGTTCGTACAGCTCTAGCACAGATACGCAGTATTTT. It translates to CASSSYSSSTDTQYF.

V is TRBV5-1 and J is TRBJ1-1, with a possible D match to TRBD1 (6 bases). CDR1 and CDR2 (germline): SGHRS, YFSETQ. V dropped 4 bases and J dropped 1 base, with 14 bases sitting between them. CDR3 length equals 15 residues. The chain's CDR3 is CASSRDTDRNTEAFF. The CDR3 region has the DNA TGCGCCAGCAGCAGGGACACGGACAGGAACACTGAAGCTTTCTTT. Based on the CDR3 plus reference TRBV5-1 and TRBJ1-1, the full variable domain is KAGVTQTPRYLIKTRGQQVTLSCSPISGHRSVSWYQQTPGQGLQFLFEYFSETQRNKGNFPGRFSGRQFSNSRSEMNVSTLELGDSALYLCASSRDTDRNTEAFFGQGTRLTVV.

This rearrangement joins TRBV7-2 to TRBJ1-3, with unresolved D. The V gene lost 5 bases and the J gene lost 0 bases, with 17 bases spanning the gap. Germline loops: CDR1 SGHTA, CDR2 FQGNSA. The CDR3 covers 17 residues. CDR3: CASSRSAGLNSGNTIYF. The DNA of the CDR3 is TGTGCCAGCAGCCGCTCGGCCGGACTGAACTCTGGAAACACCATATATTTT. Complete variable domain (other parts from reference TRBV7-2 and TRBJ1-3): GAGVSQSPSNKVTEKGKDVELRCDPISGHTALYWYRQSLGQGLEFLIYFQGNSAPDKSGLPSDRFSAERTGGSVSTLTIQRTQQEDSAVYLCASSRSAGLNSGNTIYFGEGSWLTVV.

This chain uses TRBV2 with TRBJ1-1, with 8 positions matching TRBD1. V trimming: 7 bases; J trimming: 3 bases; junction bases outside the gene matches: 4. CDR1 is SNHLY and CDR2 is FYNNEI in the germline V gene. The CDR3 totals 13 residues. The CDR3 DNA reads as TGTGCCAGCACTAAGGACAGGGACACTGAAGCTTTCTTT. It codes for CASTKDRDTEAFF.

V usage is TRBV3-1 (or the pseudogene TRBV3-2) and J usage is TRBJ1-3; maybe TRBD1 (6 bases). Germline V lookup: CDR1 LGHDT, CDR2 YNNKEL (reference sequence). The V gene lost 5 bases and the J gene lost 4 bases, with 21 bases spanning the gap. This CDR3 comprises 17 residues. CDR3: CASSSSAVAGAGNTIYF. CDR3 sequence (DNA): TGTGCCAGCAGCTCGTCCGCCGTGGCGGGGGCCGGAAACACCATATATTTT.

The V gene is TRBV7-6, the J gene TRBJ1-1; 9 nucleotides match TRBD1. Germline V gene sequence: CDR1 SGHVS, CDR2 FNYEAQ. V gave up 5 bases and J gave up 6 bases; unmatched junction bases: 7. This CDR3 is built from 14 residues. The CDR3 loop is CASSGNTGGSEAFF. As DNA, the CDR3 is TGTGCCAGCAGCGGAAACACAGGGGGCTCTGAAGCTTTCTTT.

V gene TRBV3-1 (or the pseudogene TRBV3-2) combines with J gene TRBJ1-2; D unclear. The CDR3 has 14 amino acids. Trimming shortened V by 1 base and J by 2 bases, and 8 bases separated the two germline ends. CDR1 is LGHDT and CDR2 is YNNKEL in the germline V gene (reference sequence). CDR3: CASSQASANYGYTF. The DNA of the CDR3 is TGTGCCAGCAGCCAAGCATCCGCGAACTATGGCTACACCTTC.

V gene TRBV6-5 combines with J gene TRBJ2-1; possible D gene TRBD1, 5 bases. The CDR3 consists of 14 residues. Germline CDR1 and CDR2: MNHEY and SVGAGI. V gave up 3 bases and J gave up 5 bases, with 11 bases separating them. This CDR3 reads CASSYTTADNEQFF. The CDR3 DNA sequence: TGTGCCAGCAGTTATACGACAGCCGACAATGAGCAGTTCTTC.

CDR3 coding DNA: TGTGCCAGCTCACCGGGCGTAGCTAACTATGGCTACACCTTC. Its protein product is CASSPGVANYGYTF. V gene TRBV18 combines with J gene TRBJ1-2, with unresolved D. The CDR3 sequence is 14 residues long. The ends were cut back, 3 bases at V and 0 bases at J, with 8 bases in the middle. Germline assignment: CDR1 KGHSH and CDR2 LQKENI.

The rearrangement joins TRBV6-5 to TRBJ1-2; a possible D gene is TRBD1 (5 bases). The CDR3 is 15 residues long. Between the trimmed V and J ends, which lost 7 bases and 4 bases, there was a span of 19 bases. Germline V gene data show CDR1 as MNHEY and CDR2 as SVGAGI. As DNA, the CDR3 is TGTGCCAGCACATTTGGGGCAGCCTCATCCTATGGCTACACCTTC. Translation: CASTFGAASSYGYTF.

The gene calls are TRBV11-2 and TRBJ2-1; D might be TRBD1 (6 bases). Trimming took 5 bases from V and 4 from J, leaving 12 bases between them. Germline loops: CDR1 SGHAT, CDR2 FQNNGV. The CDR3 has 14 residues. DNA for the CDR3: TGTGCCAGCAGCAACCTACAGGGTTACAATGAGCAGTTCTTC. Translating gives CASSNLQGYNEQFF.